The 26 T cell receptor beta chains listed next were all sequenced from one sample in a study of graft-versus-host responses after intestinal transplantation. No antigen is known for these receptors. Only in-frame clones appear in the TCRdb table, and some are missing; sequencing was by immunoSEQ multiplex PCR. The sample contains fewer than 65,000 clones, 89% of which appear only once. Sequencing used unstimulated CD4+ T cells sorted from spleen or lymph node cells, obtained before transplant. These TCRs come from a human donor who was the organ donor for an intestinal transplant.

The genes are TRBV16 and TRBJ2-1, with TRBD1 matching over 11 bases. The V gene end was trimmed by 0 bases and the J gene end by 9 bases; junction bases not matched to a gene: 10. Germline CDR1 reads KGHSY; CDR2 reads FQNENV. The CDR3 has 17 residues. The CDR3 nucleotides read TGTGCCAGCAGCCAATCTATCTGTGGACAGGGGGCATGTGAGCAGTTCTTC. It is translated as CASSQSICGQGACEQFF.

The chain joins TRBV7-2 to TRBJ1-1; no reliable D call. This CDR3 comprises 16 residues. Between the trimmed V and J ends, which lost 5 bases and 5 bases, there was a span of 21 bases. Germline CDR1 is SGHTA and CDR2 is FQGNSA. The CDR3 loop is CASSHRTGMGETEAFF. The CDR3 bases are TGTGCCAGCAGCCACCGGACGGGGATGGGTGAGACTGAAGCTTTCTTT.

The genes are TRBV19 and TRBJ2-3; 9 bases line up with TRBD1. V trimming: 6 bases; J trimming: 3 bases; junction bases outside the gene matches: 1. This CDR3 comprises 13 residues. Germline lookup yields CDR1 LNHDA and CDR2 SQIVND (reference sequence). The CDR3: CASRQGATDTQYF. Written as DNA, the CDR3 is TGTGCCAGTAGACAGGGGGCAACAGATACGCAGTATTTT.

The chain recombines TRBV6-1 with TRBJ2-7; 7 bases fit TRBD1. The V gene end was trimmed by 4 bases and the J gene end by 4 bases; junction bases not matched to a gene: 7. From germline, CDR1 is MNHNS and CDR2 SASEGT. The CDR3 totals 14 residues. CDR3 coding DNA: TGTGCCAGCAGTGGTGACAGGGTCCCTTACGAGCAGTACTTC. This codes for CASSGDRVPYEQYF.

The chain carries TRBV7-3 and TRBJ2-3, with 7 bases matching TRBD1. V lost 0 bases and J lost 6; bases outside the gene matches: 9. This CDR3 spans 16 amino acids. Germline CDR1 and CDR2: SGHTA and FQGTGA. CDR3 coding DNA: TGTGCCAGCAGCTTAACGGGGACAGTATCCGGGGATACGCAGTATTTT. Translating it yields CASSLTGTVSGDTQYF.

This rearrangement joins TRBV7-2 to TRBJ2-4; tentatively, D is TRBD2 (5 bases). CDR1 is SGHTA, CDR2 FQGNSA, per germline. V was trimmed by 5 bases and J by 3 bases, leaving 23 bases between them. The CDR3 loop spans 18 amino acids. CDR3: CASSLRRLGGIDKNIQYF. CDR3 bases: TGTGCCAGCAGCCTGAGACGCCTAGGAGGTATAGACAAAAACATTCAGTACTTC.

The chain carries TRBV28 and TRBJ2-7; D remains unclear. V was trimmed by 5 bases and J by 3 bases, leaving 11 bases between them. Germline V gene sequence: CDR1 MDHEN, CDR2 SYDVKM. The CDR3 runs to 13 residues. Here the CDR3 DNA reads TGTGCCAGCAGTGGGTCCGGGTTCTACGAGCAGTACTTC. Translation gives CASSGSGFYEQYF.

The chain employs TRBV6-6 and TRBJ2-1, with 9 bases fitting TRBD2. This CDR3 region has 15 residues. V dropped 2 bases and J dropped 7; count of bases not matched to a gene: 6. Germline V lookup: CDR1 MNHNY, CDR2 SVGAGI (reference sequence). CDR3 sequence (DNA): TGTGCCAGCAGTTACGAGGGGCTAGCGGGAAATGAGCAGTTCTTC. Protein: CASSYEGLAGNEQFF.

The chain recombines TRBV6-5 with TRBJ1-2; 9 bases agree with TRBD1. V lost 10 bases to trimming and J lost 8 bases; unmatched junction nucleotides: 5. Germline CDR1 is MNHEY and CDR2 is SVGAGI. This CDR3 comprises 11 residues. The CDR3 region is CATHRGQGYTF. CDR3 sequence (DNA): TGTGCCACCCACAGGGGGCAAGGCTACACCTTC.

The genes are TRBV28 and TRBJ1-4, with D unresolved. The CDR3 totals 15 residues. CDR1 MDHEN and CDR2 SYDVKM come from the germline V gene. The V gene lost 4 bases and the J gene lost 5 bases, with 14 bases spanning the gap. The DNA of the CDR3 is TGTGCCAGCAGTTCGCTGCTCGCGGGAAATGAAAAACTGTTTTTT. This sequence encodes CASSSLLAGNEKLFF.

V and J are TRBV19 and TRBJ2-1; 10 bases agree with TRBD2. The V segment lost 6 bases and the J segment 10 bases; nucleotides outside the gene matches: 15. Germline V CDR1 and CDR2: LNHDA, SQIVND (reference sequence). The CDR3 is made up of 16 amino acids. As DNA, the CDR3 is TGTGCCAGTAGGGCAATTGTGGCTAGCGGGAGAGACGAGCAGTTCTTC. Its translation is CASRAIVASGRDEQFF. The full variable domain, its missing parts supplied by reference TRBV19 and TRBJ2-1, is DGGITQSPKYLFRKEGQNVTLSCEQNLNHDAMYWYRQDPGQGLRLIYYSQIVNDFQKGDIAEGYSVSREKKESFPLTVTSAQKNPTAFYLCASRAIVASGRDEQFFGPGTRLTVL.

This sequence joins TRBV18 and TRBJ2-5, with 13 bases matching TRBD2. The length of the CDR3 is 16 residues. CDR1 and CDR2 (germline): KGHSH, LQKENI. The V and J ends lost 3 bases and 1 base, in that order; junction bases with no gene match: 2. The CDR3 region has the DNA TGTGCCAGCTCACCGCGGACTAGCGGGAGCCAAGAGACCCAGTACTTC. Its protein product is CASSPRTSGSQETQYF.

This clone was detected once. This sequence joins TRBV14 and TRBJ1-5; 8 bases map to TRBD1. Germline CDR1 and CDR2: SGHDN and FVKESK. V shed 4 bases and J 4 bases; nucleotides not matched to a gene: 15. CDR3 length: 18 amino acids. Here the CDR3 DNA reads TGTGCCAGCAGCCCCTCAAACCCCGCCCGACAGGGGAATCAGCCCCAGCATTTT. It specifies CASSPSNPARQGNQPQHF.

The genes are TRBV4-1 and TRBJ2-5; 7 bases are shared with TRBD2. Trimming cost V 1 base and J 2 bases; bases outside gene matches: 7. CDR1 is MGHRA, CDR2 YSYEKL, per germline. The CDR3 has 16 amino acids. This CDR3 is CASSQGVGGVQETQYF. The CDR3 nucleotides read TGCGCCAGCAGCCAAGGCGTGGGAGGGGTGCAAGAGACCCAGTACTTC.

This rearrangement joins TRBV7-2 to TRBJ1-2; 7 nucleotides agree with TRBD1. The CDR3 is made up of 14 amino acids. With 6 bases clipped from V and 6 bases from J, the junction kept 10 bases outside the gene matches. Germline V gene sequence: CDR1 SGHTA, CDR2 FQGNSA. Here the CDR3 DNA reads TGTGCCAGCAGGAAGGGGGCGGAAGAAAATGGCTACACCTTC. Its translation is CASRKGAEENGYTF.

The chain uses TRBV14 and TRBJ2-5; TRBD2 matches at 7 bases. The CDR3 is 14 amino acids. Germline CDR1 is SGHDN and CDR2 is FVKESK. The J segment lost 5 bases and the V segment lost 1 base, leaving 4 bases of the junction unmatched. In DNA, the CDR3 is TGTGCCAGCAGCCAAGGGCAACTAGCGGAGACCCAGTACTTC. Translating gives CASSQGQLAETQYF.

The CDR3: CASSFGAGGDIQYF. The CDR3 DNA follows: TGTGCCAGCAGCTTTGGAGCAGGGGGAGACATTCAGTACTTC. The chain joins TRBV7-9 to TRBJ2-4, with 7 bases lining up with TRBD1. V shed 3 bases, J shed 8 bases, and the junction held 7 bases outside the gene matches. Germline CDR1 and CDR2: SEHNR and FQNEAQ (reference sequence). The CDR3 runs to 14 residues.

The CDR3 protein is CASSMGTGDQPQHF. DNA of the CDR3: TGTGCCAGTAGTATGGGGACAGGGGATCAGCCCCAGCATTTT. The chain links TRBV19 to TRBJ1-5; 10 nucleotides align to TRBD1. Germline V lookup: CDR1 LNHDA, CDR2 SQIVND (reference sequence). This CDR3 is 14 amino acids long. The V segment lost 3 bases and the J segment 5 bases; nucleotides outside the gene matches: 1.

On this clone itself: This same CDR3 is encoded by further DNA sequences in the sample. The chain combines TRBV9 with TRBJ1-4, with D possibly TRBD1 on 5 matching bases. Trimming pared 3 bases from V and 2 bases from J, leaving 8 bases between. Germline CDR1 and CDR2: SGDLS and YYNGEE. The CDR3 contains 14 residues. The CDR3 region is CASSAGGTNEKLFF. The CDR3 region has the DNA TGTGCCAGCAGCGCCGGGGGGACTAATGAAAAACTGTTTTTT.

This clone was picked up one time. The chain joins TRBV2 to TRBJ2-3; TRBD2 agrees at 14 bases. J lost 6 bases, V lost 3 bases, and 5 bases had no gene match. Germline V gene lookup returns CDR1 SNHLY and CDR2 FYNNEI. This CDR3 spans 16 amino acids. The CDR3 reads CASSEGLAGVGDTQYF. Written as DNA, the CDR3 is TGTGCCAGCAGTGAGGGACTAGCGGGAGTGGGGGATACGCAGTATTTT.

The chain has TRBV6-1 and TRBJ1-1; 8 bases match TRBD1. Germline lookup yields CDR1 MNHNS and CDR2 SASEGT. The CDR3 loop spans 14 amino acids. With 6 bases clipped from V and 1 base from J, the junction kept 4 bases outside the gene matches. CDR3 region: CASRGTGTNTEAFF. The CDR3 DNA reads TGTGCCAGCAGGGGGACAGGAACGAACACTGAAGCTTTCTTT.

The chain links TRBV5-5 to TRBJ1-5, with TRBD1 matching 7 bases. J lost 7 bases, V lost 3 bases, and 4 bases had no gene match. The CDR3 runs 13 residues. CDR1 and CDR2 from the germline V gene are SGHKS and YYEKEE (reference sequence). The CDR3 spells CASSSDRSQPQHF. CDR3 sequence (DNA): TGTGCCAGCAGCTCGGACAGGTCGCAGCCCCAGCATTTT.

In DNA form, the CDR3 reads TGTGCCAGCAGTGACTCGCGGGCGAGAGCTTTCTTT. Its protein is CASSDSRARAFF. The chain employs TRBV6-4 and TRBJ1-1; D gene uncertain. Germline V CDR1 and CDR2: MRHNA, SNTAGT. The CDR3 length is 12 residues. V was clipped by 0 bases and J by 10 bases, with 9 bases between them.

The CDR3 region is CASSLQQGNYEQYF. Here the CDR3 DNA reads TGTGCCAGCAGCTTACAACAGGGGAACTACGAGCAGTACTTC. This chain connects TRBV7-9 to TRBJ2-5; 7 positions match TRBD1. The tail of the sequence fits TRBJ2-7 better, so the J call may be wrong. The CDR3 is 14 amino acids. CDR1 SEHNR and CDR2 FQNEAQ come from the germline V gene (reference sequence).

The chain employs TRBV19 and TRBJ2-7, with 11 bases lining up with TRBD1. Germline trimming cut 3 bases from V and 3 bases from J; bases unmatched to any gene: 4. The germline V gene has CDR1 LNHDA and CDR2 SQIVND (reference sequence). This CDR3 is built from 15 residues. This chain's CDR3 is CASSMGGTGGYEQYF. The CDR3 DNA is TGTGCCAGTAGTATGGGCGGGACAGGGGGCTACGAGCAGTACTTC.

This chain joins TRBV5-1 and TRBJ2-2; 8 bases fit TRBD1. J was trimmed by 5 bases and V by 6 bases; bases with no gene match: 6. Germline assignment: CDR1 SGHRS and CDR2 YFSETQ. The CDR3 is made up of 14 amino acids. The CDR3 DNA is TGCGCCAGCAATGGACAGGGTAGTACCGGGGAGCTGTTTTTT. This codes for CASNGQGSTGELFF.